This is a list of T cell receptor beta chains from one sample in a study of beta chain features in type 1 diabetes. Using immunoSEQ multiplex PCR, the repertoire was profiled, and TCRdb retains in-frame clones only, with some absent. Here the sample spans 150,000 to 200,000 clones, roughly 60% being singletons. Sample: naive CD4+ T cells from blood. The source is a man aged 25-45 years with type 1 diabetes. Each CDR3 is given with its conserved first and last residue.

TRBV11-3 CASSLGGRDTQYF
TRBV9 CASSQLQGGDTQYF
TRBV9 CASSVVQYEQFF
TRBV4-1 CASSQDQGSGANVLTF
TRBV7-2 CASSRVATDTQYF
TRBV14 CASSLTGTYTGELFF
TRBV30 CAWSVVQGQGPSDSPLHF
TRBV23-1 CASSHPDPGRGNEQFF
TRBV5-1 CASSRDRVADTQYF
TRBV4-3 CASSQGLGTDTQYF
TRBV29-1 CSVAGRFNEQFF
TRBV27 CASSLRQGQGAYEQYF
TRBV7-9 CASSLGGNSNQPQHF
TRBV2 CASSDSGTDTQYF
TRBV29-1 CSVDGTDYEQYF
TRBV2 CASSREDERGYTF
TRBV7-9 CASSLAVQFYEQYF
TRBV7-2 CASSLTNGDTEAFF
TRBV4-3 CASSQDLRQETQYF
TRBV29-1 CSVANLTGGNSPLHF
TRBV7-2 CASSERPSSTHSDEQYF
TRBV30 CAWNAGEETQYF
TRBV9 CASSVEGDAVFDTQYF
TRBV4-1 CASSQPGLAGGPSSYNEQFF
TRBV9 CASSVEDSYNEKLFF
TRBV7-9 CASSLVGQGPDTQYF
TRBV18 CASSPPGTGETQYF
TRBV30 CAWSPAPRQETQYF
TRBV7-9 CASSLTGGVNTEAFF
TRBV2 CASSDDNEQFF
TRBV29-1 CSASTETQYF
TRBV11-2 CASSFGRGADTQYF
TRBV7-8 CASSLGDSSYEQYF
TRBV7-2 CASSPGQGYSPLHF
TRBV25-1 CASSGLVYEYF
TRBV27 CASSLFGDRNNQPQHF
TRBV7-9 CASSWTSGYVNNEQFF
TRBV28 CASSLRFYGYTF
TRBV4-3 CASSQETGGQVF
TRBV29-1 CSATRAGNYGYTF
TRBV6-5 CASSYWTGVRSPLHF
TRBV29-1 CSVEGGGSYGYTF
TRBV29-1 CSVGGNPDEKLFF
TRBV30 CAWSLGETQYF
TRBV10-3 CAISDESKNIQYF
TRBV27 CASSLKPGHYGYTF
TRBV7-9 CASSSTTSGGNIQYF
TRBV19 CASSTSGTAQETQYF
TRBV29-1 CSVENDEQFF
TRBV10-3 CAISSRVEETQYF
TRBV10-3 CAITEQGQALRGYTF
TRBV19 CASTMGNEQFF
TRBV11-2 CAAGSQNYNEQFF
TRBV29-1 CSGSDRSGGGYTF
TRBV5-1 CASSFGVTNSPLHF